This T cell receptor (beta chain) was sequenced for a study of cytomegalovirus exposure and HLA in healthy donors. Across the whole study: Later analysis reported that the 120 validation repertoires shared the platform of the approximately 670 first-cohort repertoires.

Points from the study as a whole: According to reports, the classifier identified cytomegalovirus status with high specificity and sensitivity. Testing in vitro showed a few CMV-associated chains specific for CMV antigens. Most sequenced TCRs were rare (though some public TCRs occurred in many donors).

About this clone: No antigen is known for it.

Profiled with immunoSEQ multiplex PCR; TCRdb holds only in-frame clones, not every one. The table records some 240,000 clones, around 88% of them present only once. CDR3 length: 15 amino acids. Germline V lookup: CDR1 MNHNY, CDR2 SVGAGI (reference sequence). V lost 6 bases, J lost 4 bases, and 7 bases stayed unmatched. The chain joins TRBV6-6 to TRBJ1-4, with 8 nucleotides matching TRBD1. The specimen was PBMCs. This receptor was identified in a woman younger than 45 in good health and CMV-seropositive. The CDR3 DNA follows: TGTGCCAGCAGCCCTGGACAGGGTGTTAATGAAAAACTGTTTTTT. Amino acid sequence: CASSPGQGVNEKLFF.